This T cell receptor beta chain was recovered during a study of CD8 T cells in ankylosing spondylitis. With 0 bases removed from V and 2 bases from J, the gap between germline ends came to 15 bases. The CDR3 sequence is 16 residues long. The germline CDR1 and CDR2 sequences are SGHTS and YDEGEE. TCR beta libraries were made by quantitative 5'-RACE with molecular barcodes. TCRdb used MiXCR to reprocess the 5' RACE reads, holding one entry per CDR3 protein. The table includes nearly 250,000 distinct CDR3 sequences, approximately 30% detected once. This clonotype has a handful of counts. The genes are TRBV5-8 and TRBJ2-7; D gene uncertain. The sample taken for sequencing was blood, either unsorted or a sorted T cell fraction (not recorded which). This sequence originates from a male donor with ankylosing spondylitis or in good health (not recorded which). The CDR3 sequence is CASSLDIGARPYEQYF. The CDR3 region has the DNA TGTGCCAGCAGCTTGGATATCGGAGCCCGTCCCTACGAGCAGTACTTC.